The clone carrying this TCR beta chain appeared many times. The antigen is undetermined. This entry comes from a study of Graves' ophthalmopathy and Graves' hyperthyroidism. As for the study in general: Prior to any treatment, peripheral blood was collected at the time of initial diagnosis.

Findings of the study overall: Separation of ophthalmopathy from stable hyperthyroidism was achieved by a 13-signature model, at around 88% sensitivity and under 83% specificity. The authors also found most expanded thyroid clonotypes above 0.001 frequency in blood.

The study amplified TCR beta CDR3 regions using RNA transcripts. HTBI primers primed a first-round RT-PCR, and a second-round multiplex PCR followed. TCRdb itself ran the multiplex PCR reads through MiXCR, one entry per CDR3 protein. Of fewer than 650,000 distinct CDR3 sequences listed, about a fifth are singletons. Trimming left V 4 bases short and J 1 base short, with 8 bases between. The CDR3 is 13 amino acids. This clonotype was obtained from a woman aged 18-29 years with stable Graves' hyperthyroidism. Some clones in this sample may be carry-over from other donors' samples. This chain joins TRBV12-3 or TRBV12-4 and TRBJ2-7; tentatively, D is TRBD1 or TRBD2 (5 bases each). The sample consisted of peripheral blood. DNA of the CDR3: TGTGCCAGCAGTTGGGACGGGTCCTACGAGCAGTACTTC. Translated: CASSWDGSYEQYF.